This T cell receptor (beta chain) was profiled in a study of blood T cell repertoires in COVID-19. Study-wide background: Researchers got acute and convalescent COVID-19 samples from the United States, Italy and Spain. In each case, the material was cDNA or gDNA derived from T cells, B-cell-depleted T cells, or PBMCs.

In the source study's methods: Reference gene primer amplification gave estimated nucleated cell counts. Libraries were prepared by immunoSEQ multiplex PCR; TCRdb keeps only in-frame clonotypes and omits some of them. For V, J and clone size, that table is used; D and trimming come from the DNA. The sample holds 250,000 to 300,000 clones, 65% to 90% seen once. This TCR was recovered from a man between 45 and 60 years old with active or convalescent COVID-19. The material sequenced was peripheral blood.

The chain's CDR3 is CASTYGTMNTEAFF. The CDR3 nucleotides are TGTGCCAGCACCTATGGGACAATGAACACTGAAGCTTTCTTT. The rearrangement links TRBV5-6 to TRBJ1-1; D possibly corresponds to TRBD1 (6 bases). V was clipped by 6 bases and J by 0 bases, with 12 bases between them. The CDR3 is made up of 14 amino acids. The V gene's germline CDR1 is SGHDT and CDR2 YYEEEE.